This record covers a single T cell receptor beta chain. These data originate in a study of blood T cell repertoires in COVID-19. Study details: The United States, Italy and Spain provided the acute and convalescent COVID-19 samples. In each case, the material was cDNA or gDNA derived from T cells, B-cell-depleted T cells, or PBMCs.

How the authors handled the data: Amplification from reference gene primers served as the basis for estimated nucleated cell counts. Generated by immunoSEQ multiplex PCR, the TCRdb table keeps only in-frame clones and is missing some. Clonal size and the V and J genes are those of that table, whereas D and trimming came from the DNA. The sample lists over 200,000 clones; roughly nine tenths were seen once. The length of the CDR3 is 16 residues. Germline lookup yields CDR1 SGHTA and CDR2 FQGTGA. Trimming took 4 bases from V and 7 from J; bases not matched to a gene: 5. Sequenced: peripheral blood. This rearrangement joins TRBV7-3 to TRBJ2-2; 14 bases line up with TRBD2. This receptor was identified in a man between 40 and 49 years old with active or convalescent COVID-19. CDR3 nucleotides: TGTGCCAGCAGCTCCGGGACTAGCGGGAGAAACGGGGAGCTGTTTTTT. Protein product: CASSSGTSGRNGELFF.